This note documents a single T cell receptor beta chain sequence. Antigen unknown. Different DNA sequences within this sample yield the same CDR3. The data were produced by immunoSEQ multiplex PCR, yet TCRdb's version contains in-frame clones alone and is incomplete. The table includes 3,500 to 4,500 clones, over 70% detected once. This specimen comes from a study of circulating and synovial CD4+ cells in juvenile arthritis. Study-wide findings and caveats: Circulating pathogenic-like lymphocytes shared a substantially higher fraction of CDR3 sequences with synovium than bulk blood. Vbeta family usage analysis did not detect the pathogenic-like versus bulk difference. Bulk blood CD4 repertoires were more diverse than these. Measured synovium overlap likely understates the true shared repertoire.

From germline, CDR1 is MNHEY and CDR2 SMNVEV (reference sequence). Between the trimmed V and J ends, which lost 2 bases and 7 bases, there was a span of 6 bases. The CDR3 totals 13 residues. This sequence originates from a human donor with juvenile idiopathic arthritis. The V and J genes are TRBV27 and TRBJ1-6; weak D call: TRBD1 (5 bases). The sequenced sample consisted of CD4+ T cells from synovial fluid. The CDR3, as DNA: TGTGCCAGCAGTTTAAAGGGGAATTCACCCCTCCACTTT. As protein: CASSLKGNSPLHF.